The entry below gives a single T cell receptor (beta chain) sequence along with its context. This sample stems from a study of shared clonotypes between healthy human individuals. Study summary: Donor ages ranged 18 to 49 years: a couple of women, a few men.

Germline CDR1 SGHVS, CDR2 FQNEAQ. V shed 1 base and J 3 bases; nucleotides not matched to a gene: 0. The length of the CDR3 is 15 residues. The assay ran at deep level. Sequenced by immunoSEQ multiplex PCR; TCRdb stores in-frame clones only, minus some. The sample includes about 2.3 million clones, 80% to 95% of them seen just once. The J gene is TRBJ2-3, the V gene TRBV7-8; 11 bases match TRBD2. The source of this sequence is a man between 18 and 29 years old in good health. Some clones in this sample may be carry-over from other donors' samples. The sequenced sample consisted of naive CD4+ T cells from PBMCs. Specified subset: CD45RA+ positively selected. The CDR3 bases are TGTGCCAGCAGCTTAGGGACTAGCGGGACAGATACGCAGTATTTT. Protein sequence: CASSLGTSGTDTQYF.